This entry lists 10 T cell receptor beta chains sequenced from one sample in a study of cytomegalovirus exposure and HLA in healthy donors. It was with 60 Vbeta and 13 Jbeta primers that the PCR ran. Only in-frame clones appear in the TCRdb table, and some are missing; sequencing was by immunoSEQ multiplex PCR. This sample contains roughly 64,000 clones. The sequenced sample was PBMCs. These TCRs come from a woman aged 18-35 years in good health and CMV-seronegative.

The V gene is TRBV30, the J gene TRBJ1-2, with 7 nucleotides matching TRBD1. J gave up 4 bases and V 5 bases, and 10 bases lay outside the gene matches. Per germline, CDR1 GTSNPN and CDR2 SVGIG (reference sequence). The CDR3 has 14 residues. The CDR3 spells CAWQNRQGTYGYTF. For the CDR3, the DNA is TGTGCCTGGCAAAATAGACAGGGAACCTATGGCTACACCTTC.

V is TRBV29-1 and J is TRBJ2-7; 11 bases align to TRBD2. Germline lookup yields CDR1 SQVTM and CDR2 ANQGSEA. The length of the CDR3 is 15 residues. J gave up 2 bases and V 6 bases, and 9 bases lay outside the gene matches. CDR3 residues: CSVARLAGSAYEQYF. Written as DNA, the CDR3 is TGCAGCGTCGCCCGACTAGCGGGGTCTGCCTACGAGCAGTACTTC.

The chain joins TRBV18 to TRBJ2-7; 10 positions agree with TRBD1. Germline V gene data show CDR1 as KGHSH and CDR2 as LQKENI. With 4 bases clipped from V and 5 bases from J, the junction kept 5 bases outside the gene matches. There are 14 residues in the CDR3. The CDR3 here is CASSLDRGVNEQYF. Here the CDR3 DNA reads TGTGCCAGCTCACTGGACAGGGGGGTAAACGAGCAGTACTTC. Looking up the rest from reference TRBV18 and TRBJ2-7 gives the full variable domain: NAGVMQNPRHLVRRRGQEARLRCSPMKGHSHVYWYRQLPEEGLKFMVYLQKENIIDESGMPKERFSAEFPKEGPSILRIQQVVRGDSAAYFCASSLDRGVNEQYFGPGTRLTVT.

V is TRBV6-6 and J is TRBJ1-1; D is unclear. V lost 2 bases and J lost 6, with 19 bases in between. The CDR3 totals 16 residues. Germline loops: CDR1 MNHNY, CDR2 SVGAGI (reference sequence). The CDR3 spells CASSYGEEAAVAEAFF. In DNA form, the CDR3 reads TGTGCCAGCAGTTACGGGGAGGAAGCGGCTGTCGCTGAAGCTTTCTTT.

The rearrangement links TRBV27 to TRBJ1-3; D gene ambiguous. The V end was cut by 5 bases, the J end by 0 bases, with 8 bases between. The CDR3 loop spans 14 amino acids. The germline CDR1 and CDR2 sequences are MNHEY and SMNVEV (reference sequence). As DNA, the CDR3 is TGTGCCAGCAGTCCGGGTCTCTCTGGAAACACCATATATTTT. Residues: CASSPGLSGNTIYF.

The V call is TRBV7-6, the J call TRBJ1-1, with D unclear. Trimming stripped 6 bases from V and 4 bases from J, with 21 bases between. Germline CDR1 is SGHVS and CDR2 is FNYEAQ. This CDR3 has 16 amino acids. CDR3 residues: CASRRAHGVGVTEAFF. Written as DNA, the CDR3 is TGTGCCAGCAGGCGAGCCCACGGGGTTGGGGTCACTGAAGCTTTCTTT. Complete variable domain (other parts from reference TRBV7-6 and TRBJ1-1): GAGVSQSPRYKVTKRGQDVALRCDPISGHVSLYWYRQALGQGPEFLTYFNYEAQQDKSGLPNDRFSAERPEGSISTLTIQRTEQRDSAMYRCASRRAHGVGVTEAFFGQGTRLTVV.

This chain links TRBV28 with TRBJ2-7, with 7 bases that match TRBD1. Losses at the gene ends were 5 bases for V and 2 bases for J; bases not matched to a gene: 3. Germline CDR1 reads MDHEN; CDR2 reads SYDVKM. This CDR3 spans 13 amino acids. The CDR3 DNA is TGTGCCAGCAGTGACAGGGACCCCTACGAGCAGTACTTC. Protein product: CASSDRDPYEQYF.

The chain recombines TRBV30 with TRBJ2-3; 7 bases are a match to TRBD1. The CDR3 has 17 amino acids. Germline V gene data show CDR1 as GTSNPN and CDR2 as SVGIG (reference sequence). The J segment lost 4 bases and the V segment lost 1 base, leaving 14 bases of the junction unmatched. CDR3: CAWSASSGTASADTQYF. For the CDR3, the DNA is TGTGCCTGGAGTGCCTCAAGTGGGACAGCGTCCGCAGATACGCAGTATTTT.

The rearrangement joins TRBV11-3 to TRBJ2-7, with TRBD2 identical over 8 bases. Germline CDR1 is SGHNT and CDR2 is YENEEA. Trimming cost V 5 bases and J 3 bases; bases outside gene matches: 6. The CDR3 extends over 14 amino acids. The CDR3 nucleotides are TGTGCCAGCAGCCCCCGGGAGGGGGGCTACGAGCAGTACTTC. Translated, it gives CASSPREGGYEQYF.

The V call is TRBV30, the J call TRBJ2-7, with 9 bases aligning to TRBD2. V trimming: 2 bases; J trimming: 2 bases; junction bases outside the gene matches: 7. Germline CDR1 is GTSNPN and CDR2 is SVGIG (reference sequence). The CDR3 runs to 15 residues. The CDR3 loop reads CAWSWETSGAYEQYF. The CDR3 DNA follows: TGTGCCTGGAGTTGGGAGACTAGCGGCGCCTACGAGCAGTACTTC.